This passage covers 17 T cell receptor beta chains from one sample sequenced in a study of shared clonotypes between healthy human individuals. Using immunoSEQ multiplex PCR, the repertoire was profiled, and TCRdb retains in-frame clones only, with some absent. The profile covers about 2.1 million clones, with 93% appearing a single time and around 1.8% taken by the ten largest. CD8 cells regarded as naive lacked CD45RO, were positively chosen for CCR7, and omitted terminally differentiated effector memory CD45RA+ cells. Specimen: naive CD8+ T cells from PBMCs. These receptor sequences come from a man aged 18 to 30 in good health. Some clones in this sample may be carry-over from other donors' samples.

The gene calls are TRBV27 and TRBJ2-2; 10 bases agree with TRBD2. Germline CDR1 MNHEY, CDR2 SMNVEV (reference sequence). Trimming removed 3 bases from V and 3 bases from J; junction bases left unmatched: 4. The CDR3 has 16 residues. In DNA form, the CDR3 reads TGTGCCAGCAGTTTTCTCCTAGCGGGAGACACCGGGGAGCTGTTTTTT. Translating it yields CASSFLLAGDTGELFF.

This chain joins TRBV10-3 and TRBJ1-1; D is possibly TRBD1 (5 bases). The CDR3 is 16 amino acids. V dropped 0 bases and J dropped 5 bases, with 16 bases sitting between them. Germline V gives CDR1 ENHRY, CDR2 SYGVKD. The CDR3 reads CAISESQAGVRTEAFF. The CDR3 DNA reads TGTGCCATCAGTGAGTCTCAGGCGGGGGTTCGAACTGAAGCTTTCTTT.

The genes are TRBV5-4 and TRBJ1-2; 7 positions match TRBD1. Looked up from germline, CDR1 is SGHNT and CDR2 is YYREEE (reference sequence). CDR3 length: 15 residues. J was trimmed by 0 bases and V by 5 bases; bases with no gene match: 7. CDR3 in amino acids: CASRVTGDANYGYTF. Written as DNA, the CDR3 is TGTGCCAGCAGGGTCACAGGGGATGCTAACTATGGCTACACCTTC.

The chain employs TRBV27 and TRBJ1-1; no clear D. The CDR3 has 15 amino acids. CDR1 is MNHEY, CDR2 SMNVEV, per germline (reference sequence). V was cut by 0 bases and J by 1 base, with 9 bases left in between. CDR3 DNA: TGTGCCAGCAGTTTATCAGTAGGGTCGAACACTGAAGCTTTCTTT. This codes for CASSLSVGSNTEAFF.

The chain links TRBV27 to TRBJ1-1; a possible D gene is TRBD1 (5 bases). CDR1 and CDR2 from the germline V gene are MNHEY and SMNVEV (reference sequence). The CDR3 is 11 residues long. Trimming cost V 6 bases and J 6 bases, with 8 bases left between them. As DNA, the CDR3 is TGTGCCAGCAGGTTGGGGGCTGAAGCTTTCTTT. Protein product: CASRLGAEAFF.

Notes on this clone: Other DNA sequences of this sample code for an identical CDR3. The chain employs TRBV9 and TRBJ2-7, with a tentative D call TRBD2 (5 bases). Trimming pared 0 bases from V and 5 bases from J, leaving 6 bases between. The V gene's germline CDR1 is SGDLS and CDR2 YYNGEE. The CDR3 contains 12 residues. CDR3 coding DNA: TGTGCCAGCAGCGTAGCGGGAAACGAGCAGTACTTC. Translated: CASSVAGNEQYF.

The CDR3 DNA reads as TGTGCCAGCAGTCCTTACCCCACGAACTACGAGCAGTACTTC. It yields the protein CASSPYPTNYEQYF. J is TRBJ2-7 and V is TRBV27, with unresolved D. This CDR3 has 14 amino acids. Germline V CDR1 and CDR2: MNHEY, SMNVEV (reference sequence). Trimming cost V 5 bases and J 3 bases, with 14 bases left between them.

The J gene is TRBJ2-3, the V gene TRBV7-7, with D possibly TRBD2 on 5 matching bases. V gave up 2 bases and J gave up 3 bases, with 12 bases separating them. In germline, CDR1 is SSHAT, CDR2 FNYEAQ (reference sequence). The CDR3 is 15 residues long. CDR3 protein: CASSLSGRGTDTQYF. CDR3 nucleotides: TGTGCCAGCAGCTTATCGGGCAGAGGGACAGATACGCAGTATTTT.

As for this clone: Additional DNA sequences in this sample encode the identical CDR3. CDR3 loop: CASSHRATNEKLFF. CDR3 DNA: TGTGCCAGTAGCCATCGTGCAACTAATGAAAAACTGTTTTTT. The chain recombines TRBV19 with TRBJ1-4; D remains unclear. The V gene's germline CDR1 is LNHDA and CDR2 SQIVND (reference sequence). The CDR3 is 14 amino acids. The V gene lost 6 bases and the J gene lost 0 bases, with 8 bases spanning the gap.

The V call is TRBV5-6, the J call TRBJ1-2, with D perhaps matching TRBD1 (6 bases). The germline gives CDR1 SGHDT, CDR2 YYEEEE. This CDR3 is built from 15 residues. Trimming shortened V by 0 bases and J by 4 bases, and 13 bases separated the two germline ends. CDR3 DNA sequence: TGTGCCAGCAGCTTGGAGACAGGCGTCTTCTATGGCTACACCTTC. Protein product: CASSLETGVFYGYTF.

V usage is TRBV5-1 and J usage is TRBJ2-1, with TRBD1 identical over 9 bases. V was clipped by 2 bases and J by 2 bases; unmatched bases: 5. CDR1 and CDR2 from the germline V gene are SGHRS and YFSETQ. This CDR3 region has 16 residues. The CDR3 coding sequence is TGCGCCAGCAGCTTCTCACAGGGGGCGGCCTACAATGAGCAGTTCTTC. Protein: CASSFSQGAAYNEQFF.

The chain has TRBV29-1 and TRBJ1-1; TRBD1 is a possible D gene (6 bases). The CDR3 spans 15 residues. Germline CDR1 and CDR2: SQVTM and ANQGSEA. The V end was cut by 8 bases, the J end by 0 bases, with 19 bases between. DNA of the CDR3: TGCAGCCCACTCGCCCGGGAGGGGGTGAACACTGAAGCTTTCTTT. Amino acid sequence: CSPLAREGVNTEAFF.

This chain uses TRBV10-1 with TRBJ1-3; D gene ambiguous. This CDR3 comprises 15 residues. V was pared by 3 bases and J by 3 bases, with 12 bases between. In germline, CDR1 is WNHNN, CDR2 SYGVQD (reference sequence). CDR3 sequence: CASSEDRQVGNTIYF. CDR3 nucleotides: TGCGCCAGCAGTGAAGACCGCCAGGTTGGAAACACCATATATTTT.

J is TRBJ2-7 and V is TRBV25-1; no definite D call. Germline assignment: CDR1 MGHDK and CDR2 SYGVNS. The CDR3 is made up of 11 amino acids. Between the trimmed V and J ends, which lost 7 bases and 3 bases, there was a span of 7 bases. The CDR3 protein is CASKFGYEQYF. DNA for the CDR3: TGTGCCAGCAAATTTGGCTACGAGCAGTACTTC.

This sequence joins TRBV4-2 and TRBJ2-1; TRBD2 agrees at 7 bases. The CDR3 covers 18 residues. The V gene's germline CDR1 is LGHNA and CDR2 YNFKEQ. With V trimmed by 0 bases and J by 0 bases, 8 bases remained unmatched. The CDR3 sequence: CASSQDPPGGGSYNEQFF. The CDR3 region has the DNA TGTGCCAGCAGCCAAGATCCCCCAGGCGGGGGCTCCTACAATGAGCAGTTCTTC.

The V and J genes are TRBV19 and TRBJ1-2; the D gene is possibly TRBD1 (6 bases). The CDR3 consists of 15 residues. Germline V lookup: CDR1 LNHDA, CDR2 SQIVND (reference sequence). The ends were cut back, 5 bases at V and 0 bases at J, with 13 bases in the middle. As DNA, the CDR3 is TGTGCCAGTAGTTTATGGACAGAGCCTAACTATGGCTACACCTTC. Amino acid sequence: CASSLWTEPNYGYTF. The variable domain in full, completed from reference TRBV19 and TRBJ1-2, reads DGGITQSPKYLFRKEGQNVTLSCEQNLNHDAMYWYRQDPGQGLRLIYYSQIVNDFQKGDIAEGYSVSREKKESFPLTVTSAQKNPTAFYLCASSLWTEPNYGYTFGSGTRLTVV.

This clone was seen a single time. The chain uses TRBV29-1 and TRBJ2-1; D ambiguous. Germline V gene sequence: CDR1 SQVTM, CDR2 ANQGSEA. CDR3 length: 11 residues. V was shortened by 5 bases and J by 2 bases, with 4 bases between the two germline ends. CDR3 loop: CSVLTYNEQFF. The CDR3 nucleotides are TGCAGCGTTCTGACCTACAATGAGCAGTTCTTC.